What follows is one T cell receptor (beta chain) and its context. Its antigen is unknown. The record originates from a study of graft-versus-host responses after intestinal transplantation. Background on the study: Every recipient had anti-thymocyte globulin induction and roughly three years of tacrolimus plus steroids.

Per the germline V gene, CDR1 is KGHSH and CDR2 is LQKENI. With 5 bases removed from V and 11 bases from J, the gap between germline ends came to 22 bases. The CDR3 length is 15 residues. Findings and limits, study-wide: GvH clonotypes were identified within recipient marrow, with a subset emerging first in ileum or blood. Patients who carried graft-donor T cell macrochimerism also had high graft-versus-host to host-versus-graft clonal ratios in their allografts. Levels of circulating GvH clones at their peak were associated with early post-transplant HvG declines.

The authors processed graft tissue to release intraepithelial and lamina propria lymphocytes. Profiled with immunoSEQ multiplex PCR; TCRdb holds only in-frame clones, not every one. This table has 12,000 to 15,000 clones, around three quarters appearing once. The origin of this receptor is a human patient who received an intestinal transplant, so some T cells may come from the graft donor. The V call is TRBV18, the J call TRBJ1-5; TRBD1 might be the D (6 bases). The input for sequencing was ileum tissue, taken roughly 28 days after intestinal transplant. The CDR3 sequence is CASSSTGIQIGAQHF. The DNA of the CDR3 is TGTGCCAGCTCATCCACAGGGATCCAAATAGGAGCCCAGCATTTT.